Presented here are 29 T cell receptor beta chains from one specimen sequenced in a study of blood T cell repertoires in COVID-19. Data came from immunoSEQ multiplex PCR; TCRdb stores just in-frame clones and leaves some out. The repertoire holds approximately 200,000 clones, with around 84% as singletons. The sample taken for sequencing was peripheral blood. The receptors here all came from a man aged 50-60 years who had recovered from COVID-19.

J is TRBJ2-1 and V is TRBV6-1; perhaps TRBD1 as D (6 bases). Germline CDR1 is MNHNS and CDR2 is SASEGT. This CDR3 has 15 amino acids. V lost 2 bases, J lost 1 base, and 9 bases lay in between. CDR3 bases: TGTGCCAGCAGTGAAACCGACAGGTCCTACAATGAGCAGTTCTTC. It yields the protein CASSETDRSYNEQFF.

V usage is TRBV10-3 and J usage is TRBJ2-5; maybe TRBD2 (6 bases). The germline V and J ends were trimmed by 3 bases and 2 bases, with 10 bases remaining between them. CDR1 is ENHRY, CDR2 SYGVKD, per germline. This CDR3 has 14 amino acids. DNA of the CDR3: TGTGCCATCAGTGAAGGGACTGATCAAGAGACCCAGTACTTC. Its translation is CAISEGTDQETQYF.

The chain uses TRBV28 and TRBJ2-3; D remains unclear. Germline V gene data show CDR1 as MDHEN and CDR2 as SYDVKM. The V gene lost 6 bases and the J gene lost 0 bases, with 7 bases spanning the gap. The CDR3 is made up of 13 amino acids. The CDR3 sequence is CASRLVSTDTQYF. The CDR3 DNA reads TGTGCCAGCAGACTGGTGAGCACAGATACGCAGTATTTT.

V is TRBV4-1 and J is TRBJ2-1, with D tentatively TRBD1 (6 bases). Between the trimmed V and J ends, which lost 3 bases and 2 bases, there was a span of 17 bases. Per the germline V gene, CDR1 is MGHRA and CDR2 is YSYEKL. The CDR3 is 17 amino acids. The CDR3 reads CASSQSGTKSTYNEQFF. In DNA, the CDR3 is TGCGCCAGCAGCCAGTCCGGGACAAAGTCTACCTACAATGAGCAGTTCTTC.

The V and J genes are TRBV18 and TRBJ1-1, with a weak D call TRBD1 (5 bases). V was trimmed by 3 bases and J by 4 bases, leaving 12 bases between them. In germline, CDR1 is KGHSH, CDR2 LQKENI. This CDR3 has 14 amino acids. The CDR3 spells CASSPLTVLTEAFF. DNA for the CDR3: TGTGCCAGCTCACCCTTGACAGTCCTCACTGAAGCTTTCTTT.

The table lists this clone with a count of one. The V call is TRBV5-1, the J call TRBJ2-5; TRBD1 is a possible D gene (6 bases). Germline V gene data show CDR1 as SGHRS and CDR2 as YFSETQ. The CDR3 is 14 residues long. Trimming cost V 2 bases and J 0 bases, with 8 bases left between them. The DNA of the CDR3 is TGCGCCAGCAGCTTCGGGACAAACCAAGAGACCCAGTACTTC. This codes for CASSFGTNQETQYF.

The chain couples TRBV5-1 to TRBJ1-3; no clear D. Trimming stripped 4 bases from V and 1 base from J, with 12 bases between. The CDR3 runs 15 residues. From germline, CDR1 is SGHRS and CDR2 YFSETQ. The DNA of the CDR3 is TGCGCCAGCAGCCCGGACGGAGGGTCTGGAAACACCATATATTTT. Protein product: CASSPDGGSGNTIYF. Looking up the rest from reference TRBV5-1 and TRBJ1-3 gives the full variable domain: KAGVTQTPRYLIKTRGQQVTLSCSPISGHRSVSWYQQTPGQGLQFLFEYFSETQRNKGNFPGRFSGRQFSNSRSEMNVSTLELGDSALYLCASSPDGGSGNTIYFGEGSWLTVV.

Written as DNA, the CDR3 is TGTGCCATCAGTGAGTCGGGGGGGCGTCCCTATGGCTACACCTTC. Translation gives CAISESGGRPYGYTF. V gene TRBV10-3 combines with J gene TRBJ1-2, with a tentative D call TRBD1 (6 bases). Germline lookup yields CDR1 ENHRY and CDR2 SYGVKD. This CDR3 contains 15 residues. V dropped 0 bases and J dropped 4 bases, with 12 bases sitting between them.

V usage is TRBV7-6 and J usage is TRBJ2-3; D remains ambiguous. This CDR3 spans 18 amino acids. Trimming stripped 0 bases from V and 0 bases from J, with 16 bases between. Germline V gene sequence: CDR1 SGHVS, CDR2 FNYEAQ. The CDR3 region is CASSLAPALLSSTDTQYF. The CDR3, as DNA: TGTGCCAGCAGCTTAGCGCCCGCCCTACTAAGTAGCACAGATACGCAGTATTTT.

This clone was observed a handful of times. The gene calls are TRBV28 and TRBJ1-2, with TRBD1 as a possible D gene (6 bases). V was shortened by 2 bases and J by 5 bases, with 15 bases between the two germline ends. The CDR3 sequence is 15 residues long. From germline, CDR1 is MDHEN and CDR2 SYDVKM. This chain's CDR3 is CASSLTGPSLYGYTF. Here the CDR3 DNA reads TGTGCCAGCAGTTTAACAGGGCCTTCGCTATATGGCTACACCTTC.

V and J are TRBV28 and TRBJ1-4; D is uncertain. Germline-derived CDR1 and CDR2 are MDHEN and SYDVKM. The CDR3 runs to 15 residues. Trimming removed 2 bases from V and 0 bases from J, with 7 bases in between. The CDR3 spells CASSLLAATNEKLFF. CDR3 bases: TGTGCCAGCAGTTTACTCGCAGCAACTAATGAAAAACTGTTTTTT.

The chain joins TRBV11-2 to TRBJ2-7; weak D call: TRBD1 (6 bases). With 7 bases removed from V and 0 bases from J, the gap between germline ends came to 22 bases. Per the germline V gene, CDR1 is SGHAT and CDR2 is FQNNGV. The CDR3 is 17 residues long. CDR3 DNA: TGTGCCAGCAACCAGGGGATACTTTCGTCTGACTCCTACGAGCAGTACTTC. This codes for CASNQGILSSDSYEQYF.

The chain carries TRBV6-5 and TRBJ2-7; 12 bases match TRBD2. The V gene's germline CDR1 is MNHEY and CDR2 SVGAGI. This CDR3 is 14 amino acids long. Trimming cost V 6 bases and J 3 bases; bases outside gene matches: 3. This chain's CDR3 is CASRMTSGSYEQYF. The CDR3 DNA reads TGTGCCAGCAGGATGACTAGCGGGAGCTACGAGCAGTACTTC.

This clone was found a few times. The chain's CDR3 is CASSLMQDSYGYTF. The CDR3 nucleotides are TGTGCCAGCAGCTTAATGCAGGACTCCTATGGCTACACCTTC. The J gene is TRBJ1-2, the V gene TRBV7-9; D uncertain. The CDR3 covers 14 residues. The germline V gene has CDR1 SEHNR and CDR2 FQNEAQ (reference sequence). Trimming removed 2 bases at V and 4 bases at J, with 11 bases between.

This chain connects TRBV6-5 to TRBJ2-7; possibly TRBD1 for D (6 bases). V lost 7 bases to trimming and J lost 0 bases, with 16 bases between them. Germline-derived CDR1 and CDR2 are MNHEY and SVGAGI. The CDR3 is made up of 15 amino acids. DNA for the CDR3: TGTGCCAGCATCCTCCTAACGGACAGCTCCTACGAGCAGTACTTC. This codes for CASILLTDSSYEQYF.

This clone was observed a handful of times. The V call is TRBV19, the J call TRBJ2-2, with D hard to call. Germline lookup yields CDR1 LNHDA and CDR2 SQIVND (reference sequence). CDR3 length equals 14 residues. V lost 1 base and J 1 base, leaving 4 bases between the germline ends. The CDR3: CASSIARNTGELFF. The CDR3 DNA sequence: TGTGCCAGTAGTATAGCCAGGAACACCGGGGAGCTGTTTTTT.

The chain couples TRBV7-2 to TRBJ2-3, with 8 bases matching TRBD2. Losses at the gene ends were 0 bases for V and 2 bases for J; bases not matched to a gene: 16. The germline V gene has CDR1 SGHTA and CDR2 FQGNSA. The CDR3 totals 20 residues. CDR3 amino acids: CASSLARAGGIPIPTDTQYF. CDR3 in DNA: TGTGCCAGCAGCTTAGCGAGGGCGGGAGGTATCCCAATTCCCACAGATACGCAGTATTTT.

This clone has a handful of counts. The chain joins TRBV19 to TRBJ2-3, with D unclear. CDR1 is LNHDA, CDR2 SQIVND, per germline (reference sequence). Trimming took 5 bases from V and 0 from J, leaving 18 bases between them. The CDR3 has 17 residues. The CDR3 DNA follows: TGTGCCAGTAGTCCAAACCCCCCTGGCGGTAGCACAGATACGCAGTATTTT. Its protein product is CASSPNPPGGSTDTQYF.

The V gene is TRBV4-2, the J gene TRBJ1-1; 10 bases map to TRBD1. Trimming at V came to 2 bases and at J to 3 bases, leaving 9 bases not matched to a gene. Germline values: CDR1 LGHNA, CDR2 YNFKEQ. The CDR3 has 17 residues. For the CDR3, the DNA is TGTGCCAGCAGCCAAACGACAGGGGGCTTGACAGACACTGAAGCTTTCTTT. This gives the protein CASSQTTGGLTDTEAFF.

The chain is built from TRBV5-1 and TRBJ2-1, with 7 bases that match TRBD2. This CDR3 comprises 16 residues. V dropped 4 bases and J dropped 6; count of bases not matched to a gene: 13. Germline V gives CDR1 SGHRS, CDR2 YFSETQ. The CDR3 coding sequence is TGCGCCAGCAGCCCTCAGGCGGGAGTAAGGGTCAATGAGCAGTTCTTC. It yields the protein CASSPQAGVRVNEQFF.

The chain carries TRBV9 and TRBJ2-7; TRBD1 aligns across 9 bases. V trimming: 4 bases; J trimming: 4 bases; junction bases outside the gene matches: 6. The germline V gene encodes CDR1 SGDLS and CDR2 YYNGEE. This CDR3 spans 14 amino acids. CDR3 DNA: TGTGCCAGCAGCCCTGGGACAGGGTTGTACGAGCAGTACTTC. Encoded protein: CASSPGTGLYEQYF.

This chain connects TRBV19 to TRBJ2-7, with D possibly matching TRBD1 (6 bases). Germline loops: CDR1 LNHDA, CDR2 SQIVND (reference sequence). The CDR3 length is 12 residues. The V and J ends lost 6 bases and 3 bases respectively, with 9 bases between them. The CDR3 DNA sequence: TGTGCCAGTAGCCCGGACAGCTACGAGCAGTACTTC. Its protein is CASSPDSYEQYF.

The CDR3 nucleotides are TGCAGCGTTGCCCCTTCTTACAATGAGCAGTTCTTC. Its translation: CSVAPSYNEQFF. The V and J genes are TRBV29-1 and TRBJ2-1; D uncertain. Germline-derived CDR1 and CDR2 are SQVTM and ANQGSEA. V lost 4 bases, J lost 4 bases, and 8 bases lay in between. This CDR3 contains 12 residues.

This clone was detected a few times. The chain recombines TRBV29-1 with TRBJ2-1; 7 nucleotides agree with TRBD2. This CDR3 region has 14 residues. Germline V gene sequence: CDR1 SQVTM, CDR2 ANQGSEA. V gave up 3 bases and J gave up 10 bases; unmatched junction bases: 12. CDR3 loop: CSVESGGGATEQFF. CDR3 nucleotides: TGCAGCGTTGAGTCGGGGGGAGGGGCTACGGAGCAGTTCTTC.

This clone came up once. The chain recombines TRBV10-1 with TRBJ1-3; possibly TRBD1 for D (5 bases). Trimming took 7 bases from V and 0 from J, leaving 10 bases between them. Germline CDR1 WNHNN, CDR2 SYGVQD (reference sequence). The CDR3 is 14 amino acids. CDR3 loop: CASKIGDSGNTIYF. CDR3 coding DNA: TGCGCCAGCAAGATAGGGGACTCTGGAAACACCATATATTTT.

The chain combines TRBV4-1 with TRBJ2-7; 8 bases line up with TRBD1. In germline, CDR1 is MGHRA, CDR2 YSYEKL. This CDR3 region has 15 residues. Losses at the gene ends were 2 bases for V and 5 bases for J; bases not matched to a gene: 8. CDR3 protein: CASSQRQQGVDEQYF. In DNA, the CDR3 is TGCGCCAGCAGCCAAAGGCAACAGGGGGTGGACGAGCAGTACTTC.

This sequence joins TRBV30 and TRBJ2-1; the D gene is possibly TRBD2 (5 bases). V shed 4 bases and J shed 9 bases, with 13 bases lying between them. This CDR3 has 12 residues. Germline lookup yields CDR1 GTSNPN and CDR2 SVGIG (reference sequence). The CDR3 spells CAWTLFEGEQFF. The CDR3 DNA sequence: TGTGCCTGGACTCTTTTTGAGGGTGAGCAGTTCTTC.

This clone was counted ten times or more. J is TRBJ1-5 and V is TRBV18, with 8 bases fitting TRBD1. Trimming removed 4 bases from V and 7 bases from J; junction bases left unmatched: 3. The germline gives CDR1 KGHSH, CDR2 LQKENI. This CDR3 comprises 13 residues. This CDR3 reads CASSQDRAQPQHF. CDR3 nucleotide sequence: TGTGCCAGCTCACAGGACAGGGCCCAGCCCCAGCATTTT.

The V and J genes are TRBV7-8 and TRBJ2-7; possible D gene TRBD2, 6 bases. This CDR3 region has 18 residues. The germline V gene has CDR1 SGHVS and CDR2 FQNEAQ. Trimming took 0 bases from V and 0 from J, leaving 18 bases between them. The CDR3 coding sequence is TGTGCCAGCAGCTTAGCCATCGGCGGAGGGCCACGCTCCTACGAGCAGTACTTC. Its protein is CASSLAIGGGPRSYEQYF.